The present TCR beta chain was sequenced within a study of blood T cell repertoires in COVID-19 (dated by TCRdb to 2019 to 2021). About the study as a whole: Samples covering the acute and convalescent phases of COVID-19 were provided by collaborators in the United States, Italy and Spain. The samples were drawn from two sources: the first 160 participants of the ongoing ImmuneRACE study, and 1,200 or so subjects contributed by 6 global collaborators. A de-identified subject ID, COVID-19 status, age in years and sex were almost always included in the sample metadata. Deeply sampled blood TCRbeta repertoires from subjects exposed to, actively infected with, or recovered from COVID-19 were included in the dataset. The prospective study material was composed of cDNA or gDNA derived from T cells, B-cell-depleted T cells, or PBMCs. HLA class I and class II types, where available, came from metadata supplied by the sample provider rather than from assay-based typing. The repertoires were made available in a free public database intended to serve as a resource for research on the immune response to SARS-CoV-2. Points the paper makes about the study in general: How much clinical and demographic metadata was included differed by source and by participant, and the metadata was provided uncurated.

Comment on this clone: Its antigen is unknown. No quality values exist for individual bases; no much larger clone is one base distant.

The collaborating institutions used their own protocols to collect whole blood in K2EDTA tubes. For TCRbeta analysis, collaborator samples were shipped as frozen whole blood, as isolated PBMCs, or as DNA extracted from either sample type. The CDR3 goes from the cysteine to the phenylalanine over 18 residues. The CDR3 DNA has 54 bases and is translated from base 1. After removal of 5 bases from V and 10 bases from J, the junction retains 19 bases not matched to a gene. The germline V gene gives CDR1 as SGHTA and CDR2 as FQGNSA. TCRbeta CDR3 regions were amplified from genomic DNA by means of the immunoSEQ Assay, a bias-controlled multiplex PCR. From the authors' description of their analysis: Within the assay, amplification of reference gene primers was used to estimate how many nucleated cells each sample contained. To quantify the absolute abundance of each unique TCRbeta CDR3 rearrangement, sequence reads were collapsed and filtered. Productive Simpson clonality was computed per sample as the square root of Simpson's diversity index over productive rearrangements. TCRdb's version of the immuneACCESS table is confined to in-frame rearrangements and falls short of the full clone set. An unresolved V gene accounts for under half of the shortfall where checked; the remainder is of unknown origin. Clonal size and the V and J genes are those of that table, whereas D and trimming came from the DNA. The sample table lists 200,000 to 300,000 clones, more than 80% of them with a count of one. Roughly 3.3% of the sample is taken by the ten largest.

The source of this sequence is a woman between 40 and 55 years old with acute or convalescent COVID-19. The chain employs TRBV7-2 and TRBJ2-1; the junction holds 11 bases that match TRBD2. Sequencing was done on a sample of peripheral blood. The CDR3 sequence is CASSQLAGASPSKREQFF. DNA sequence: TGTGCCAGCAGCCAACTAGCGGGGGCCTCCCCGTCCAAAAGGGAGCAGTTCTTC.